The sequence of this T cell receptor beta chain was determined in a study of cytomegalovirus exposure and HLA in healthy donors. V gave up 0 bases and J gave up 5 bases; unmatched junction bases: 5. Per the germline V gene, CDR1 is SGHRS and CDR2 is YFSETQ. This CDR3 region has 15 residues. About this clone itself: What it binds is not known.

Study-wide points: Per a prior analysis, the majority of TCR beta V segments were productive roughly 90% or roughly 30% of the time. Later analysis found that TCR beta chains associated with HLA were more clonally expanded than other, equally common chains.

With 60 Vbeta and 13 Jbeta primers, the PCR was carried out. The assay was immunoSEQ multiplex PCR, and TCRdb's table has in-frame clones only and misses some. The sample comprises some 140,000 clones, 70% to 85% of which are singletons, and about 2% rests with the top ten. The sample comprised PBMCs. The sequence derives from a man younger than 45 in good health and CMV-seronegative. The chain uses TRBV5-1 and TRBJ1-2; 9 bases agree with TRBD1. CDR3 region: CASSLAGQGPYGYTF. CDR3 sequence (DNA): TGCGCCAGCAGCTTGGCGGGACAGGGCCCTTATGGCTACACCTTC.